This entry features one T cell receptor (beta chain) sequence. The sample originates from a study of CXCR3-negative and CXCR3-positive naive CD8 T cells. UMI-labeled TRB cDNA libraries were prepared by 5' RACE. After re-calling the 5' RACE reads, TCRdb lists one entry per CDR3 protein, DNA absent. Its listing shows some 130,000 distinct CDR3 sequences. CDR3 length: 17 residues. Germline-derived CDR1 and CDR2 are LNHNV and YYDKDF (reference sequence). The clonotype comes from a human donor in good health. Some clones in this sample may be carry-over from other donors' samples. The chain has TRBV15 and TRBJ2-1; TCRdb returns TRBD2, unconfirmable since there is no DNA. The sample was naive CXCR3- CD8+ T cells from blood. Subset meaning: CD45RO-CCR7+CD27+CD95- naive CD8+ T cells lacking CXCR3 (TNR3-). The CDR3 protein is CATSRDRTSGVYNEQFF.